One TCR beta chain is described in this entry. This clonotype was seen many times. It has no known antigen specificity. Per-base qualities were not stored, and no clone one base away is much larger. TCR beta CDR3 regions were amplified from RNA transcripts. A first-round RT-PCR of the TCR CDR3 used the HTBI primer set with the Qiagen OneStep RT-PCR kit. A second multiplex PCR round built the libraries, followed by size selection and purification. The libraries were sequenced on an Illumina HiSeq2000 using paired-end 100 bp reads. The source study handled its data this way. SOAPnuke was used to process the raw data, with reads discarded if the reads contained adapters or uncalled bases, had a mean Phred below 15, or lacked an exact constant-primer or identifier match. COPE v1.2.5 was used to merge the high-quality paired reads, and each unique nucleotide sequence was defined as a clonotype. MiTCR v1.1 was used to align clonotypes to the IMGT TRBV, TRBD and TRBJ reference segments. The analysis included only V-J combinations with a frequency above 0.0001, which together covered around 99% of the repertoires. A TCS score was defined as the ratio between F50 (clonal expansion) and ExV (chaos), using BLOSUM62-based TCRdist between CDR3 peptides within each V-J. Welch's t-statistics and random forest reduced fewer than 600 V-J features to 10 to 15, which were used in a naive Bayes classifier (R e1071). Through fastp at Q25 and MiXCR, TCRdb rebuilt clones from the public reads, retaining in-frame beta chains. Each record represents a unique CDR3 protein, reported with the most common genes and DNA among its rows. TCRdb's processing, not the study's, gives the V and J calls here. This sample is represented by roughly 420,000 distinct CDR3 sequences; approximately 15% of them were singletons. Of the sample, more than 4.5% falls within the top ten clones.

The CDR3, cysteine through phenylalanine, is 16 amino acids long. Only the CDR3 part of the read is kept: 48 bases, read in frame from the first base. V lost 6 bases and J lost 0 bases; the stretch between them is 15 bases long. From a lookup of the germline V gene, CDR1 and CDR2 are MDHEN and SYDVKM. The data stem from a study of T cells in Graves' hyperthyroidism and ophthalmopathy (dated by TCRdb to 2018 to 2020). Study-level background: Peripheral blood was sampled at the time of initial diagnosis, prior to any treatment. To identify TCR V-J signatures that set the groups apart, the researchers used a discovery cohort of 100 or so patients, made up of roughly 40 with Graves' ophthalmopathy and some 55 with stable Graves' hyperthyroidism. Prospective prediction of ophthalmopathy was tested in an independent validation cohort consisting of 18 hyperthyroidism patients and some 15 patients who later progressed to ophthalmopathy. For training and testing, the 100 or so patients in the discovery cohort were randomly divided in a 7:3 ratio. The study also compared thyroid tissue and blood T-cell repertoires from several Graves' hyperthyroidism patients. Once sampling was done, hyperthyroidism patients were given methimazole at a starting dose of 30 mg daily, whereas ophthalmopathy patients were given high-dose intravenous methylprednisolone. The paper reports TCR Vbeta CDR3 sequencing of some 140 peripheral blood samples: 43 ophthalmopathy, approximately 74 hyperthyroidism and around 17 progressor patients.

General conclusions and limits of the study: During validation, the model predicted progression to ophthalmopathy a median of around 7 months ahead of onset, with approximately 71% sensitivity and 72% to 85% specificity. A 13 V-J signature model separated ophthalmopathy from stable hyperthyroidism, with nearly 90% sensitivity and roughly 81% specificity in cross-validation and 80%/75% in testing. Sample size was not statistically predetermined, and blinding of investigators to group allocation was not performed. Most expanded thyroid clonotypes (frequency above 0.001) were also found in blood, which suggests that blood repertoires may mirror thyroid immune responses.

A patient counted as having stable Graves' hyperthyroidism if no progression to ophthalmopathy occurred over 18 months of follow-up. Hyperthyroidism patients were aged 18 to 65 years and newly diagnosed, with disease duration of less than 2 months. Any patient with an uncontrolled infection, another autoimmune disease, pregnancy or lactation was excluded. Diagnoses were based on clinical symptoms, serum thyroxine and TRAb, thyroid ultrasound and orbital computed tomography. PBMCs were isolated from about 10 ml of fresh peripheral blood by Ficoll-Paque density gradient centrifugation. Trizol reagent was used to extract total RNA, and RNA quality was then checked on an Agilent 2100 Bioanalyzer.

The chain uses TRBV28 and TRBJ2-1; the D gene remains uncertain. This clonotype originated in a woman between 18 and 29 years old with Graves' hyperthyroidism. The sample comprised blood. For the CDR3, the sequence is CASRTVSDVSYNEQFF. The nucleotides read TGTGCCAGCAGGACCGTGAGCGACGTCTCCTACAATGAGCAGTTCTTC.